Below, one T cell receptor (beta chain) is given with its context. Trimming took off 4 bases at V and 2 bases at J, with 3 bases between the two ends. Germline V CDR1 and CDR2: LGHDT, YNNKEL (reference sequence). The CDR3 consists of 13 residues. How the authors handled the data: Estimates of nucleated cell counts were drawn from the amplification of reference gene primers. Assay used: immunoSEQ multiplex PCR; TCRdb lists only in-frame clones, some missing. The DNA was the basis for D and trimming; V, J and clone size are from that table. The sample contains approximately 92,000 clones, over 70% of which appear only once. This specimen belongs to a study of blood T cell repertoires in COVID-19. Across the study: Sites in the United States, Italy and Spain provided acute and convalescent COVID-19 samples. T cells, B-cell-depleted T cells, or PBMCs supplied cDNA or gDNA.

The material sequenced was peripheral blood. The chain is built from TRBV3-1 (or the pseudogene TRBV3-2) and TRBJ2-6, with D hard to call. This TCR was sampled from a man aged 55 to 70 with acute or convalescent COVID-19. CDR3 sequence reads: CASSPTGANVLTF. The CDR3 coding sequence is TGTGCCAGCAGCCCTACTGGGGCCAACGTCCTGACTTTC.